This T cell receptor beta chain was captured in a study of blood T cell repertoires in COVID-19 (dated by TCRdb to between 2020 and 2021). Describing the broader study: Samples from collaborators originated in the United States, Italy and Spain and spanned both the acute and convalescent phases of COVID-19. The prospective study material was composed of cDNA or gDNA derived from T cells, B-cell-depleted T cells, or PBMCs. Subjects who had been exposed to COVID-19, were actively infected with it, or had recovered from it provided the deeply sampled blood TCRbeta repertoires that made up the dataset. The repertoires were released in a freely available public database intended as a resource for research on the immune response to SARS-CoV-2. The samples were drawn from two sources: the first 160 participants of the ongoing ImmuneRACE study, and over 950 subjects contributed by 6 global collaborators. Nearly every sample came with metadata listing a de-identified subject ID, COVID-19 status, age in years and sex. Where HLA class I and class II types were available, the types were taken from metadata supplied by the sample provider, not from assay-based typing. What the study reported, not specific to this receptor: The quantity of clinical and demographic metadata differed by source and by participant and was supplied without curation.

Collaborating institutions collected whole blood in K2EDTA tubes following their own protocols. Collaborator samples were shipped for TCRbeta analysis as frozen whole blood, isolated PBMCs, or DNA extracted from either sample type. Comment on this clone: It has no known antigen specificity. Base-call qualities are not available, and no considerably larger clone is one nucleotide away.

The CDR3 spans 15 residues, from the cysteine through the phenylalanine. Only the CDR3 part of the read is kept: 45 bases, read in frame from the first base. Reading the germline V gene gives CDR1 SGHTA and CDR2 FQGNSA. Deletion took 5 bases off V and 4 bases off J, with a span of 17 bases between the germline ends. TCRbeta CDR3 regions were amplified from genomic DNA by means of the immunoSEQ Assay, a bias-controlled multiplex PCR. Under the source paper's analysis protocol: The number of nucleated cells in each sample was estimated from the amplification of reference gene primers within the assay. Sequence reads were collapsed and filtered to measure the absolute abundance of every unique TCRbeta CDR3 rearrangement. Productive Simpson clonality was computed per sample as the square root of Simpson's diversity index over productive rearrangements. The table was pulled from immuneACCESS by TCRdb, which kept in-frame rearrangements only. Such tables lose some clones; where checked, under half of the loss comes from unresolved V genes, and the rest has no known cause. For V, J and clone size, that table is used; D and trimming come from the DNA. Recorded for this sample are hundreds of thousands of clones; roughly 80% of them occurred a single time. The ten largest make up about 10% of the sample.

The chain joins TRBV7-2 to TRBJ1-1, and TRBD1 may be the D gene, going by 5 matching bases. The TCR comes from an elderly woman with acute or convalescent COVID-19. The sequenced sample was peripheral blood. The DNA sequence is TGTGCCAGCAGCGAACGAACGGGGGTCGGCACTGAAGCTTTCTTT. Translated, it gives CASSERTGVGTEAFF.